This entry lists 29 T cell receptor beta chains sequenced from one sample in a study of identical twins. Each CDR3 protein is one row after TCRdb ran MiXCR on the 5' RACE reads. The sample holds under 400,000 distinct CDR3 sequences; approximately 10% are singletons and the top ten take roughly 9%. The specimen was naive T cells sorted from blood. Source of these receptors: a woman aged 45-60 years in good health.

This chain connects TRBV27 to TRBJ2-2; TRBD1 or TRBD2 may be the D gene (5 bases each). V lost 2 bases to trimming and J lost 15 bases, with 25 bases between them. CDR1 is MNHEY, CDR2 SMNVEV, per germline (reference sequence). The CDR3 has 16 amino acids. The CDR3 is CASSLNFEVVNWGLFF. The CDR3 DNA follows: TGTGCCAGCAGTTTAAATTTTGAGGTCGTTAACTGGGGGTTGTTTTTT.

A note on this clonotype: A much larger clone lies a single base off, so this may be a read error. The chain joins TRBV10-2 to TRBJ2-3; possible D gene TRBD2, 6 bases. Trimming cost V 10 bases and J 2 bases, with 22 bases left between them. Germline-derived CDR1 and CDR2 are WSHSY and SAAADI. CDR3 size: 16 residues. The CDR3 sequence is CAISLNPGLSTDTQYF. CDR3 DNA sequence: TGCGCCATCAGCCTAAATCCGGGACTCTCCACAGATACGCAGTATTTT.

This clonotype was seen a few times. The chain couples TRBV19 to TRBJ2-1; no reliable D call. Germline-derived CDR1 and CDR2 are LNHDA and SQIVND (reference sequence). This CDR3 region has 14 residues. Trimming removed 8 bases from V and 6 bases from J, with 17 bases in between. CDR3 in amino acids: CASCRSVAGNEQFF. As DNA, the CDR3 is TGTGCCAGTTGCAGGTCCGTGGCTGGCAATGAGCAGTTCTTC.

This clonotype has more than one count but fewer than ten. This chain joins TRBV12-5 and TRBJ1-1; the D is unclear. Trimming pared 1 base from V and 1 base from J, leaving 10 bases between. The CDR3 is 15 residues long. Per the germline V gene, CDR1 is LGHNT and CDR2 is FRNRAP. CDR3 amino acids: CASGLAEWGNTEAFF. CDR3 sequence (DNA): TGTGCTAGTGGTTTGGCGGAGTGGGGGAACACTGAAGCTTTCTTT.

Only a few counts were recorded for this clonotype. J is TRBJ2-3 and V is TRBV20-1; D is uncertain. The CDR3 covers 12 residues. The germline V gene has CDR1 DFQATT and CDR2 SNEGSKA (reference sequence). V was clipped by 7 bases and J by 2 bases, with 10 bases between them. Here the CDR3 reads CSVGAFTDTQYF. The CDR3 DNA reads TGCAGTGTAGGAGCCTTCACAGATACGCAGTATTTT.

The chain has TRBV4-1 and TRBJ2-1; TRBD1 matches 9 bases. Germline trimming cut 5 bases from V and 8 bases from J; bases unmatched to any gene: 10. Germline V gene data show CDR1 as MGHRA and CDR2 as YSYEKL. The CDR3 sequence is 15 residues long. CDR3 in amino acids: CASSFRDRASDEQFF. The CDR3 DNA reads TGCGCCAGCAGCTTCCGGGACAGGGCATCCGATGAGCAGTTCTTC.

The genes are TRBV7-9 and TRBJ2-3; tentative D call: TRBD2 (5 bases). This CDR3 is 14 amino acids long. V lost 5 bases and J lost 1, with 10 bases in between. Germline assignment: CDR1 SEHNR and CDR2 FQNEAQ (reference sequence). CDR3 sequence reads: CASSPGSGTDTQYF. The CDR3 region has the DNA TGTGCCAGCAGCCCGGGGAGTGGCACAGATACGCAGTATTTT.

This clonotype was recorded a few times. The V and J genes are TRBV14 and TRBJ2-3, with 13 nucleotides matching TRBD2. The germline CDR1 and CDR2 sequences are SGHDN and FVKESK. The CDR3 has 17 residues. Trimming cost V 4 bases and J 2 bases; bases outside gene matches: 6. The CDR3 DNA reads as TGTGCCAGCAGCCCGGGACTAGCGGGAAATCCCACAGATACGCAGTATTTT. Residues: CASSPGLAGNPTDTQYF. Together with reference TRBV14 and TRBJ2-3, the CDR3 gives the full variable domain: EAGVTQFPSHSVIEKGQTVTLRCDPISGHDNLYWYRRVMGKEIKFLLHFVKESKQDESGMPNNRFLAERTGGTYSTLKVQPAELEDSGVYFCASSPGLAGNPTDTQYFGPGTRLTVL.

CDR3 DNA: TGTGCCAGCAGCCAGGGGCCTCCGGGACAGGGGGCTCGGGGCTACACCTTC. It encodes CASSQGPPGQGARGYTF. The chain has TRBV11-3 and TRBJ1-2; the match to TRBD1 covers 12 bases. Losses at the gene ends were 5 bases for V and 8 bases for J; bases not matched to a gene: 15. The CDR3 has 17 residues. Germline-derived CDR1 and CDR2 are SGHNT and YENEEA.

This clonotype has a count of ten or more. The CDR3: CASSTLTGRAGEQFF. CDR3 DNA sequence: TGCGCCAGCAGCACACTCACTGGGAGGGCAGGTGAGCAGTTCTTC. The chain uses TRBV5-1 and TRBJ2-1; 7 bases fit TRBD2. This CDR3 comprises 15 residues. After removal of 4 bases from V and 9 bases from J, the junction contained 13 bases not matched to a gene. Germline CDR1 reads SGHRS; CDR2 reads YFSETQ.

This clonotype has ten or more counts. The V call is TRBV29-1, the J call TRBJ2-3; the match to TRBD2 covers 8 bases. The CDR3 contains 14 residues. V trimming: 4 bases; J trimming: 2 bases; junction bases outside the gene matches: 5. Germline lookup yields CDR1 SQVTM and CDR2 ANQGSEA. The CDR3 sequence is CSVGISGNTDTQYF. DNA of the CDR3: TGCAGCGTTGGTATTAGCGGGAACACAGATACGCAGTATTTT.

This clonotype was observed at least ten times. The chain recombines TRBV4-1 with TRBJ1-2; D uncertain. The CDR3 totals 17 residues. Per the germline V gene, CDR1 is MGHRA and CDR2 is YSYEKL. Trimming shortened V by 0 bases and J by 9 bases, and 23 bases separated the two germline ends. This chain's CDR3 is CASSQEFGGSVSFSYTF. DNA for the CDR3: TGCGCCAGCAGCCAAGAGTTCGGTGGAAGCGTGTCTTTTAGCTACACCTTC.

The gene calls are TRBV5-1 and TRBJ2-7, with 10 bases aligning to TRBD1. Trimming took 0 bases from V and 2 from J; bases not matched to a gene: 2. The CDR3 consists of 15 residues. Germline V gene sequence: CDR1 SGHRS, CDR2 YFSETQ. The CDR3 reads CASSLEGTGAYEQYF. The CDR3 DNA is TGCGCCAGCAGCTTGGAAGGGACAGGGGCCTACGAGCAGTACTTC.

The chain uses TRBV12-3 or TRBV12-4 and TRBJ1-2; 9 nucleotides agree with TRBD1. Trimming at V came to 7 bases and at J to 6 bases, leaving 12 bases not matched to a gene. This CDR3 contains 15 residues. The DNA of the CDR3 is TGTGCCAGCACCGACAGGGGGGCGATCTCGAATGGCTACACCTTC. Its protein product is CASTDRGAISNGYTF.

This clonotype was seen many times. The CDR3 DNA reads as TGCGCCAGCAGCCCAACTGACGGCTCCTACAATGAGCAGTTCTTC. It encodes CASSPTDGSYNEQFF. V is TRBV5-1 and J is TRBJ2-1; D ambiguous. The CDR3 has 15 residues. Germline CDR1 reads SGHRS; CDR2 reads YFSETQ. Trimming left V 4 bases short and J 0 bases short, with 11 bases between.

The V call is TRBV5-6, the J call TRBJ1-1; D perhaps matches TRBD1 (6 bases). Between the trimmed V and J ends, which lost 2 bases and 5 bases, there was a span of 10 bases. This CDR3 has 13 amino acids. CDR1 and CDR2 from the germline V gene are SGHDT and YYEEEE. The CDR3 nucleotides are TGTGCCAGCAGCTTCAGGGGATCGACTGAAGCTTTCTTT. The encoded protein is CASSFRGSTEAFF.

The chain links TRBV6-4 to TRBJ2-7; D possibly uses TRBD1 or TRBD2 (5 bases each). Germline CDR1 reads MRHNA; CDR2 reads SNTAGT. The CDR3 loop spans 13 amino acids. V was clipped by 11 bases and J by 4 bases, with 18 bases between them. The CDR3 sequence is CALRTREFYEQYV. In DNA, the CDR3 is TGTGCCCTTCGGACCAGGGAGTTTTACGAGCAGTACGTC.

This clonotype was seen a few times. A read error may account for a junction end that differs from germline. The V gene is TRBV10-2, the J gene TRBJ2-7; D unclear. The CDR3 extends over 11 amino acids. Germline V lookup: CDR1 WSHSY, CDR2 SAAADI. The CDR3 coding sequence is TGCGCCAGCGGCCTGGGCTCTCAGATCACGTTC. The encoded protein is CASGLGSQITF.

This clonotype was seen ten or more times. The CDR3 loop reads CASSEFGPNQPQHF. The CDR3 bases are TGTGCCAGCAGTGAATTTGGCCCTAATCAGCCCCAGCATTTT. This sequence joins TRBV6-1 and TRBJ1-5; D gene ambiguous. From germline, CDR1 is MNHNS and CDR2 SASEGT. Trimming stripped 2 bases from V and 4 bases from J, with 9 bases between. The CDR3 loop spans 14 amino acids.

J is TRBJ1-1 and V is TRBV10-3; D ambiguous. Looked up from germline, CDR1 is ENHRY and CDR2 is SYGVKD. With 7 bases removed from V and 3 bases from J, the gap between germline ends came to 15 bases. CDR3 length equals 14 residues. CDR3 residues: CAITDKVGDTEAFF. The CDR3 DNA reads TGTGCCATCACCGACAAGGTTGGGGACACTGAAGCTTTCTTT.

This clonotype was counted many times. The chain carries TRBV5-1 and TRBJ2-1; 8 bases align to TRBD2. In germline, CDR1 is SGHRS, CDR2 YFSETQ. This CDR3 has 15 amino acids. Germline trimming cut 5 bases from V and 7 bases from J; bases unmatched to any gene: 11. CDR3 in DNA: TGCGCCAGCAGGACGGGACTAGAACCACATAATGAGCAGTTCTTC. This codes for CASRTGLEPHNEQFF.

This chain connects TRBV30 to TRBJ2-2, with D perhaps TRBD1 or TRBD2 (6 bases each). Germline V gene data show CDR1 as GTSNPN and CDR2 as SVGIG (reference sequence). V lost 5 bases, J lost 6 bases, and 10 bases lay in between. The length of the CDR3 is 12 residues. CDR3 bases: TGTGCCTGGTGTCGGGGGCCCGGGGAGCTGTTTTTT. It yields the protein CAWCRGPGELFF.

The CDR3 DNA is TGCAGTGCTAGAGGCCCGGGAGGCAACAATGAGCAGTTCTTC. Protein product: CSARGPGGNNEQFF. The J gene is TRBJ2-1, the V gene TRBV20-1; 7 bases match TRBD2. CDR1 is DFQATT, CDR2 SNEGSKA, per germline (reference sequence). CDR3 size: 14 residues. The trim removed 1 base at V and 5 bases at J, leaving 5 bases unmatched.

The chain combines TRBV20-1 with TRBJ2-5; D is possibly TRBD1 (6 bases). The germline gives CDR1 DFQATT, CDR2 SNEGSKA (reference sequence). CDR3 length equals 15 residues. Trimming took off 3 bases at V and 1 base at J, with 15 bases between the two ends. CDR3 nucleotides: TGCAGTGCTAGTGAGAGGACAGTTCTCCAAGAGACCCAGTACTTC. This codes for CSASERTVLQETQYF.

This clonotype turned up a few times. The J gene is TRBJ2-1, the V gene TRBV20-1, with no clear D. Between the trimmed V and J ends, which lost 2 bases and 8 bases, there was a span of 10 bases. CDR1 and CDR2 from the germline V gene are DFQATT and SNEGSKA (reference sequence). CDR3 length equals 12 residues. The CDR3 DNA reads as TGCAGTGCTAGACACCGAGTGGATGAGCAGTTCTTC. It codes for CSARHRVDEQFF.

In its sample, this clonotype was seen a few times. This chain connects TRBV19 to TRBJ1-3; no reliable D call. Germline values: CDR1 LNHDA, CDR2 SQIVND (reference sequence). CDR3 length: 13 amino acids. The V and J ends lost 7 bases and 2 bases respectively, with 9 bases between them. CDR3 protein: CASKASTGNTIYF. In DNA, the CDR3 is TGTGCCAGTAAAGCATCCACTGGAAACACCATATATTTT.

CDR3 region: CSVATQGAYNEKLFF. The CDR3 DNA reads TGCAGCGTCGCCACTCAGGGGGCCTATAATGAAAAACTGTTTTTT. The V gene is TRBV29-1, the J gene TRBJ1-4, with 8 bases fitting TRBD1. Germline CDR1 SQVTM, CDR2 ANQGSEA. Trimming at V came to 6 bases and at J to 4 bases, leaving 10 bases not matched to a gene. The CDR3 has 15 residues.

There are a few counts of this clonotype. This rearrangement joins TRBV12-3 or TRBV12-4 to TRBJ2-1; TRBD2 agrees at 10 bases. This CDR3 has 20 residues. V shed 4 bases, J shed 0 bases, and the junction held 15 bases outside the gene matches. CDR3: CASSSTTSGYIKSSYNEQFF. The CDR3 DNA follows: TGTGCCAGCAGTTCCACGACTAGCGGGTATATTAAAAGCTCCTACAATGAGCAGTTCTTC.

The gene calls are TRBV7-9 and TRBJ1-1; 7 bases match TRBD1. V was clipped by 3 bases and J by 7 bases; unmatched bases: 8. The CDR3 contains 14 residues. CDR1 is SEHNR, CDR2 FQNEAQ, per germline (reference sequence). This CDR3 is CASSLTQGVIEAFF. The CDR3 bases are TGTGCCAGCAGCTTGACCCAGGGGGTTATTGAAGCTTTCTTT.